A single sample gave rise to the 29 T cell receptor beta chains below, sequenced in a study of shared clonotypes between healthy human individuals. The repertoire was sequenced with immunoSEQ multiplex PCR; TCRdb's copy has only in-frame clones and lacks some. Of 2 million to 3 million clones in the sample, roughly 93% are singletons; the top ten hold approximately 0.36%. The sample taken for sequencing was naive CD4+ T cells from PBMCs. As for subset: CD45RA+ positively selected. All receptors come from a man aged 18 to 30 in good health. Some clones in this sample may be carry-over from other donors' samples.

This chain links TRBV7-2 with TRBJ1-4, with 7 nucleotides matching TRBD1. Germline V gene data show CDR1 as SGHTA and CDR2 as FQGNSA. V was clipped by 5 bases and J by 8 bases; unmatched bases: 11. CDR3 length: 15 amino acids. CDR3 sequence: CASSPYRGREEKLFF. The CDR3 DNA is TGTGCCAGCAGCCCCTACAGGGGAAGGGAGGAAAAACTGTTTTTT.

Here the CDR3 reads CASSPPGGSSTDTQYF. The CDR3 DNA reads TGTGCCAGCAGCCCCCCCGGCGGTAGTAGCACAGATACGCAGTATTTT. This chain links TRBV7-3 with TRBJ2-3; D not certain. The CDR3 sequence is 16 residues long. With 5 bases removed from V and 0 bases from J, the gap between germline ends came to 15 bases. The germline V gene has CDR1 SGHTA and CDR2 FQGTGA. The full variable domain, completed using reference TRBV7-3 and TRBJ2-3, is GAGVSQTPSNKVTEKGKYVELRCDPISGHTALYWYRQSLGQGPEFLIYFQGTGAADDSGLPNDRFFAVRPEGSVSTLKIQRTERGDSAVYLCASSPPGGSSTDTQYFGPGTRLTVL.

CDR3 nucleotides: TGTGCCAGCAGCTTACAACAGGGGCTTGGAGAGACCCAGTACTTC. Protein sequence: CASSLQQGLGETQYF. The chain employs TRBV13 and TRBJ2-5, with 7 nucleotides matching TRBD1. CDR1 PRHDT and CDR2 FYEKMQ come from the germline V gene (reference sequence). Germline trimming cut 2 bases from V and 4 bases from J; bases unmatched to any gene: 7. This CDR3 spans 15 amino acids.

The table lists this clone with a count of one. V usage is TRBV19 and J usage is TRBJ2-3, with D possibly matching TRBD2 (6 bases). CDR1 LNHDA and CDR2 SQIVND come from the germline V gene (reference sequence). CDR3 length: 16 residues. Trimming pared 2 bases from V and 5 bases from J, leaving 17 bases between. The CDR3 protein is CASSIFIAGSLDTQYF. In nucleotides, the CDR3 is TGTGCCAGTAGTATATTCATTGCGGGATCATTAGATACGCAGTATTTT.

The rearrangement links TRBV7-7 to TRBJ2-5, with D perhaps TRBD1 (6 bases). Between the trimmed V and J ends, which lost 6 bases and 5 bases, there was a span of 16 bases. The germline gives CDR1 SSHAT, CDR2 FNYEAQ (reference sequence). The CDR3 runs 14 residues. CDR3 coding DNA: TGTGCCAGCAGTCCCCTAGAACAGGGCGAGACCCAGTACTTC. Translating gives CASSPLEQGETQYF.

This chain uses TRBV13 with TRBJ2-5; 9 positions agree with TRBD1. The CDR3 extends over 14 amino acids. Germline V gene lookup returns CDR1 PRHDT and CDR2 FYEKMQ (reference sequence). The ends lost 6 bases at V and 5 bases at J; junction bases unmatched: 7. Here the CDR3 DNA reads TGTGCCAGCAGGTCCTCGACAGGGGGGGAGACCCAGTACTTC. Residues: CASRSSTGGETQYF.

This clone was recorded once. The CDR3 DNA sequence: TGTGCCAGCAGTTATAGCGGGAGTTATGAGACCCAGTACTTC. The encoded protein is CASSYSGSYETQYF. The V gene is TRBV6-6, the J gene TRBJ2-5, with 9 bases matching TRBD2. V was clipped by 3 bases and J by 5 bases; unmatched bases: 4. In germline, CDR1 is MNHNY, CDR2 SVGAGI (reference sequence). The CDR3 is 14 amino acids.

This clone has only a few counts. The CDR3 coding sequence is TGTGCCAGCAGCTTATCGCGTGGCTACACCTTC. This gives the protein CASSLSRGYTF. J is TRBJ1-2 and V is TRBV11-2; the D is unclear. Trimming removed 2 bases from V and 7 bases from J, with 5 bases in between. CDR3 size: 11 residues. The germline V gene encodes CDR1 SGHAT and CDR2 FQNNGV.

The rearrangement links TRBV6-4 to TRBJ2-3; D remains ambiguous. Deletions cut 6 bases from V and 2 bases from J, with 15 bases between. The CDR3 length is 15 residues. Germline loops: CDR1 MRHNA, CDR2 SNTAGT. CDR3 residues: CASSQSRAVTDTQYF. CDR3 DNA: TGTGCCAGCAGCCAGAGTCGGGCCGTCACAGATACGCAGTATTTT.

On this clone itself: The same CDR3 can be traced to other DNA sequences in this sample. V usage is TRBV5-1 and J usage is TRBJ1-4; D call uncertain. The CDR3 consists of 13 residues. V was trimmed by 2 bases and J by 5 bases, leaving 7 bases between them. From germline, CDR1 is SGHRS and CDR2 YFSETQ. Written as DNA, the CDR3 is TGCGCCAGCAGCTTAGAGCCCAATGAAAAACTGTTTTTT. It specifies CASSLEPNEKLFF.

The chain has TRBV28 and TRBJ2-1, with D perhaps TRBD2 (6 bases). The CDR3 length is 15 residues. Trimming cost V 4 bases and J 6 bases, with 16 bases left between them. Per the germline V gene, CDR1 is MDHEN and CDR2 is SYDVKM. DNA of the CDR3: TGTGCCAGCAGTTCTCTAGCGCCTACTGGCAATGAGCAGTTCTTC. It is translated as CASSSLAPTGNEQFF.

The rearrangement uses TRBV2 and TRBJ1-1, with D perhaps TRBD1 (5 bases). Trimming took 7 bases from V and 0 from J, leaving 9 bases between them. The CDR3 has 13 residues. The germline gives CDR1 SNHLY, CDR2 FYNNEI. The CDR3 region is CASKAGLNTEAFF. In DNA, the CDR3 is TGTGCCAGCAAAGCAGGGTTGAACACTGAAGCTTTCTTT.

The chain couples TRBV6-5 to TRBJ2-5, with D tentatively TRBD2 (6 bases). V gave up 6 bases and J gave up 1 base, with 15 bases separating them. Germline V gives CDR1 MNHEY, CDR2 SVGAGI. The CDR3 runs to 15 residues. The CDR3 DNA is TGTGCCAGCAGCTCTAGCGCGACACTCCAAGAGACCCAGTACTTC. Translated: CASSSSATLQETQYF.

Notes on this clone: The identical CDR3 is also encoded by other nucleotide sequences in the sample. In DNA, the CDR3 is TGTGCCAGCAGACCGGGACAGGGCTATGGCTACACCTTC. Amino acids: CASRPGQGYGYTF. The J gene is TRBJ1-2, the V gene TRBV28, with TRBD1 matching 9 bases. After removal of 6 bases from V and 4 bases from J, the junction contained 3 bases not matched to a gene. Germline CDR1 is MDHEN and CDR2 is SYDVKM. The CDR3 spans 13 residues.

This chain joins TRBV4-3 and TRBJ2-7, with TRBD1 as a possible D gene (6 bases). This CDR3 comprises 16 residues. Germline loops: CDR1 LGHNA, CDR2 YSLEER. V was trimmed by 2 bases and J by 6 bases, leaving 20 bases between them. CDR3 DNA: TGCGCCAGCAGCCAACAGGCGGAGAGAGGGGGTGGCGAGCAGTACTTC. Encoded protein: CASSQQAERGGGEQYF.

The chain joins TRBV28 to TRBJ1-5; tentatively, D is TRBD1 (5 bases). The CDR3 has 16 amino acids. Between the trimmed V and J ends, which lost 6 bases and 6 bases, there was a span of 21 bases. Germline V gives CDR1 MDHEN, CDR2 SYDVKM. In nucleotides, the CDR3 is TGTGCCAGCAGCCCCCTGGGGGGTCTTAGTATTCAGCCCCAGCATTTT. It codes for CASSPLGGLSIQPQHF.

The CDR3 sequence is CAISEFRTHTEAFF. CDR3 DNA sequence: TGTGCCATCAGTGAGTTCAGGACTCACACTGAAGCTTTCTTT. The chain links TRBV10-3 to TRBJ1-1; D is uncertain. V lost 1 base and J lost 3, with 9 bases in between. The germline CDR1 and CDR2 sequences are ENHRY and SYGVKD. The CDR3 is 14 residues long.

This clone was detected once. One end of the junction fails to match germline, which may point to a read error. CDR3 residues: CASTQRVDRGVFYEQFF. In DNA form, the CDR3 reads TGCGCCAGCACCCAAAGGGTCGACAGGGGGGTTTTTTATGAGCAGTTCTTC. The V and J genes are TRBV4-1 and TRBJ2-1, with 9 nucleotides matching TRBD1. Per germline, CDR1 MGHRA and CDR2 YSYEKL. This CDR3 is 17 amino acids long.

The rearrangement joins TRBV6-5 to TRBJ2-5, with D possibly TRBD2 on 5 matching bases. Judging by the DNA end, TRBJ2-7 fits better; the J call may be wrong. CDR3 length: 16 residues. CDR1 MNHEY and CDR2 SVGAGI come from the germline V gene. The CDR3 region is CASSYVAGHFSYEQYF. DNA of the CDR3: TGTGCCAGCAGTTACGTGGCGGGCCACTTCTCCTACGAGCAGTACTTC.

The V gene is TRBV5-4, the J gene TRBJ2-1; D is tentatively TRBD1 or TRBD2 (6 bases each). V lost 4 bases and J 7 bases, leaving 30 bases between the germline ends. CDR1 and CDR2 from the germline V gene are SGHNT and YYREEE (reference sequence). This CDR3 has 19 amino acids. CDR3 coding DNA: TGTGCCAGCAGCACCCCCCCGGGGGCTAGCGTCTATCCCGCGAATGAGCAGTTCTTC. It specifies CASSTPPGASVYPANEQFF.

This chain links TRBV18 with TRBJ2-7; 7 nucleotides align to TRBD1. Germline CDR1 and CDR2: KGHSH and LQKENI. This CDR3 contains 11 residues. V was pared by 5 bases and J by 12 bases, with 7 bases of the junction left unmatched. CDR3 coding DNA: TGTGCCAGCTCAGCCGACAGGGTGGGGTACTTC. As protein: CASSADRVGYF.

The chain has TRBV11-3 and TRBJ1-1; the D gene is possibly TRBD1 (5 bases). Deletions cut 5 bases from V and 11 bases from J, with 18 bases between. Germline V gives CDR1 SGHNT, CDR2 YENEEA. This CDR3 has 13 amino acids. The CDR3 sequence: CASSPGTGDPAFF. The CDR3, as DNA: TGTGCCAGCAGCCCCGGGACCGGGGACCCCGCTTTCTTT.

The chain has TRBV5-6 and TRBJ2-3; the match to TRBD2 covers 14 bases. Germline V gives CDR1 SGHDT, CDR2 YYEEEE. The CDR3 is 16 residues long. After removal of 4 bases from V and 7 bases from J, the junction contained 8 bases not matched to a gene. This CDR3 is CASSQTGTSGRNTQYF. In DNA form, the CDR3 reads TGTGCCAGCAGCCAGACCGGGACTAGCGGGAGAAATACGCAGTATTTT.

This clone is a singleton in its sample. This sequence joins TRBV5-1 and TRBJ2-6, with a possible D match to TRBD2 (6 bases). V gave up 4 bases and J gave up 0 bases, with 14 bases separating them. Per germline, CDR1 SGHRS and CDR2 YFSETQ. The CDR3 is made up of 17 amino acids. CDR3 sequence reads: CASSMGGPSSGANVLTF. The CDR3 DNA reads TGCGCCAGCAGCATGGGAGGACCGAGCTCTGGGGCCAACGTCCTGACTTTC.

This chain joins TRBV27 and TRBJ2-5, with unresolved D. CDR1 is MNHEY, CDR2 SMNVEV, per germline (reference sequence). The CDR3 extends over 14 amino acids. The ends were cut back, 0 bases at V and 4 bases at J, with 9 bases in the middle. The CDR3 DNA reads TGTGCCAGCAGTTTATCATGGGTCGGAGAGACCCAGTACTTC. This translates into CASSLSWVGETQYF.

The rearrangement joins TRBV18 to TRBJ2-7; D could derive from TRBD1 or TRBD2 (6 bases each). Deletions cut 2 bases from V and 7 bases from J, with 18 bases between. This CDR3 has 15 residues. CDR1 is KGHSH, CDR2 LQKENI, per germline. The CDR3 nucleotides read TGTGCCAGCTCACCAGCAGTAGGGGGGCGAGTGGAGCAGTACTTC. Protein: CASSPAVGGRVEQYF.

The J gene is TRBJ1-1, the V gene TRBV6-1; no clear D gene. The CDR3 is made up of 14 amino acids. Deletions cut 3 bases from V and 0 bases from J, with 8 bases between. Germline CDR1 reads MNHNS; CDR2 reads SASEGT. CDR3 nucleotide sequence: TGTGCCAGCAGTGACGTGGGCATGAACACTGAAGCTTTCTTT. Protein sequence: CASSDVGMNTEAFF.

The genes are TRBV5-1 and TRBJ2-1, with D perhaps TRBD1 or TRBD2 (5 bases each). The germline V gene encodes CDR1 SGHRS and CDR2 YFSETQ. Trimming stripped 3 bases from V and 5 bases from J, with 12 bases between. There are 14 residues in the CDR3. The chain's CDR3 is CASSWGTGNNEQFF. DNA for the CDR3: TGCGCCAGCAGCTGGGGGACGGGGAACAATGAGCAGTTCTTC. Full variable domain (rest looked up from reference TRBV5-1 and TRBJ2-1): KAGVTQTPRYLIKTRGQQVTLSCSPISGHRSVSWYQQTPGQGLQFLFEYFSETQRNKGNFPGRFSGRQFSNSRSEMNVSTLELGDSALYLCASSWGTGNNEQFFGPGTRLTVL.

This chain connects TRBV11-2 to TRBJ2-1; TRBD1 matches at 9 bases. The CDR3 length is 18 residues. The V segment lost 5 bases and the J segment 4 bases; nucleotides outside the gene matches: 15. In germline, CDR1 is SGHAT, CDR2 FQNNGV. The chain's CDR3 is CASSRSIPDRGLYNEQFF. In nucleotides, the CDR3 is TGTGCCAGCAGCCGTAGCATACCGGACAGGGGCCTATACAATGAGCAGTTCTTC.